This TCR beta chain was sequenced in a study of beta chain features in type 1 diabetes. Study as a whole: Sorted cell examination encompassed approximately 98,000,000 cells across all samples.

Points from the study as a whole: Patients' naive, central memory and Treg TCRB repertoires seemed closer to one another than those of healthy donors. PCR, the amplification step, might favor shorter templates, equally in patients and controls. Researchers report that Type 1 diabetes patients had moderately but significantly shorter TCRB CDR3s across all four CD4+ subsets.

CD4+ naive, central memory, regulatory and stem cell-like memory cells were sorted via CD45RO/CCR7/CD25/CD127/CD95/CD27. TCRB transcripts that were expressed got sequenced, as all of the isolated RNA had been reverse transcribed. This table comes from immunoSEQ multiplex PCR, and its TCRdb copy is limited to in-frame clones, with some not included. The sample yields over 90,000 clones, roughly 28% seen once. V was trimmed by 3 bases and J by 0 bases, leaving 6 bases between them. Looked up from germline, CDR1 is SGHTA and CDR2 is FQGNSA. This CDR3 spans 13 amino acids. Details on this clone: Its antigen is not known.

This clonotype was obtained from a woman younger than 35 with type 1 diabetes. Material: central memory CD4+ T cells from blood. The V and J genes are TRBV7-2 and TRBJ2-7; D may be TRBD1 (5 bases). The CDR3 sequence: CASSFTGSYEQYF. The CDR3 DNA reads TGTGCCAGCAGCTTCACAGGCTCCTACGAGCAGTACTTC.